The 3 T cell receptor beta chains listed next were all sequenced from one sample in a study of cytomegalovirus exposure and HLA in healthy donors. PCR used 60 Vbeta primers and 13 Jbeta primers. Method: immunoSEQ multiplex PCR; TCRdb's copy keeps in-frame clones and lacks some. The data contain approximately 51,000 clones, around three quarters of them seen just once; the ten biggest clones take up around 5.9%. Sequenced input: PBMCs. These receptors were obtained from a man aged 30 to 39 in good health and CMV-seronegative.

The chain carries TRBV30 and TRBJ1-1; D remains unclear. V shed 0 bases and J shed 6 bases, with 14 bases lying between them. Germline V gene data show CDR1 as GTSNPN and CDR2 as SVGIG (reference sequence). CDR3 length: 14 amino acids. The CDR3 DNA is TGTGCCTGGAGTGTACTAAGAAAGAGGTCTGAAGCTTTCTTT. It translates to CAWSVLRKRSEAFF.

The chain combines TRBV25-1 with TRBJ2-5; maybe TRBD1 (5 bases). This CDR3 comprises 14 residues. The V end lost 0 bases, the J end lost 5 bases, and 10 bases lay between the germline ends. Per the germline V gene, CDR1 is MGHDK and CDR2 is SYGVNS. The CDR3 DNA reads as TGTGCCAGCAGTGAATATAAGGGGTGGGAGACCCAGTACTTC. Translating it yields CASSEYKGWETQYF.

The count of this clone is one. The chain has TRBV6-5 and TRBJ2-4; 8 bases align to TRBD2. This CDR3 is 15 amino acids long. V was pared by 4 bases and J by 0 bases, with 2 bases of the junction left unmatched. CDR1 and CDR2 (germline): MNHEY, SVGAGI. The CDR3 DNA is TGTGCCAGCAGTTTAGCGGGATTAGCCAAAAACATTCAGTACTTC. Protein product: CASSLAGLAKNIQYF.